This T cell receptor (beta chain) was identified in a study of shared clonotypes between healthy human individuals (dated by TCRdb to between 2020 and 2021). General notes on the study: The cohort included three men and a couple of women between 18 and 49 years of age. Per donor, three plates each were used for CD4 naive and CD4 memory, two for CD8 naive, and one for CD8 memory. The study deeply sequenced blood TCR repertoires of 5 or 6 healthy adults to estimate repertoire size and the extent of clonotype sharing between individuals. To increase sequencing depth and limit assay-specific biases, TCR repertoire library preparation and sequencing were carried out by different laboratories using diverse techniques. Per donor, leukapheresis produced somewhere between about 0.85 and 9.5 billion PBMCs.

TCR CDR3 regions were amplified from genomic DNA by multiplex PCR using the deep immunoSEQ assay. For each cell subset, the extracted genomic DNA was distributed evenly across all wells of several immunoSEQ 96-well plates, and each plate served as one replicate. Each replicate PCR for sorted subsets received roughly 0.2 ug genomic DNA, equal to roughly 33,000 T cell genomes. Purified libraries were quantified with a Qubit 3.0 fluorometer, sized on a Bioanalyzer 2100, and re-quantified with the KAPA Library Quantification kit. Every immunoSEQ 96-well plate was sequenced on a separate single-read 150-cycle Illumina NextSeq 550 flow cell. Turning to the authors' computational methods: Because the immunoSEQ output included only junctional sequences and no quality scores, the filtering could not be the same as the filtering used for full-length reads. To assign V/J genes and CDR3, sequences were annotated against IMGT germline references using PyIR, a Python wrapper for IgBLAST v1.9. Reads were filtered out if the reads had weak V/J assignments (E-value above 1e-6), no CDR3, stop codons, out-of-frame junctions, or ambiguous translated residues. V3J clonotypes were defined as sequences sharing the same inferred V gene, J gene, and CDR3 amino acid sequence. The percentage overlap between two repertoires was calculated by dividing the number of shared unique clonotypes by the size of the smaller repertoire. Repertoire richness was assessed with RTK rarefaction, the Chao1 estimator, and Recon v2.1 estimates of unobserved clonotypes. OLGA was used to compute generation probabilities for all TCRbeta clonotypes that the gDNA method yielded from four donors. TCRdb stores this immuneACCESS table with in-frame sequences only. Part of the clones is absent; in the studies checked, under half of the shortfall reflects unresolved V genes, and no reason is known for the rest. V and J calls and clone size are given by that table; D and trimming were obtained from the DNA. The sample table shows roughly 650,000 clones, and 96% are seen once. The top ten clones comprise more than 0.085% of the sample.

Beyond this particular receptor, the publication reports: Sampling was restricted to blood, and TCR repertoires in tissue are likely to differ from TCR repertoires in blood. Pairwise subsampling led to the expectation that sequencing depth would affect the degree of clonotype sharing among donors. Incomplete sequencing was indicated by rarefaction of sorted-subset datasets, despite the large sequencing depth. The genetic and exposure-history diversity represented was limited by the small number of donors. Compared with non-shared clonotypes, the clonotypes found in all four sorted-subset donors had higher generation probabilities. Naive subsets generally had larger estimated clonotype richness than memory subsets. Roughly 5.2% of naive CD4, 3.5% of naive CD8, 2.3% of memory CD4, and 0.4% of memory CD8 clonotypes were shared across several donors.

CD8 naive samples were obtained by positive selection for CCR7 among CD45RO-negative cells, yielding a CD45RA+CCR7+ population from which TemRA cells were excluded. The donors were healthy, HIV-negative adults with no recently reported acute infections or vaccinations. Every donor was a Caucasian adult residing in Nashville, Tennessee, USA. Blood was collected by leukapheresis, and PBMCs were isolated by Ficoll-Histopaque density gradient centrifugation and then cryopreserved in liquid nitrogen vapor phase. Purity and quantity of every magnetically sorted T cell population were checked by analytical flow cytometry. Genomic DNA was isolated from each sorted fraction and quantified by UV absorbance on a Nanodrop 2000c. Notes on this clone: The target of this receptor is not known. No base-level quality is on record; no much larger clone is a single base apart.

The sample comprised naive CD8+ T cells sorted from blood. The cell subset or site label, read with the paper, signifies: CD45RA+CCR7+. The TCR was taken from a woman aged 30 to 39 in good health.

The DNA reads as follows: TGTGCCAGTAGTATAGGGAGGGCCGGGACAGATACGCAGTATTTT. Translation gives CASSIGRAGTDTQYF. This receptor chain uses TRBV19 and TRBJ2-3; a tentative D match to TRBD2 spans 6 bases. Between the V and J ends, shortened by 1 base and 3 bases respectively, the junction contains 11 bases. CDR1 is given as LNHDA and CDR2 as SQIVND, both from the germline V gene (reference sequence). Inclusive of the bounding cysteine and phenylalanine, the CDR3 is 15 residues long. Only the CDR3 portion is preserved as DNA: 45 bases, with reading frame beginning at the first base.